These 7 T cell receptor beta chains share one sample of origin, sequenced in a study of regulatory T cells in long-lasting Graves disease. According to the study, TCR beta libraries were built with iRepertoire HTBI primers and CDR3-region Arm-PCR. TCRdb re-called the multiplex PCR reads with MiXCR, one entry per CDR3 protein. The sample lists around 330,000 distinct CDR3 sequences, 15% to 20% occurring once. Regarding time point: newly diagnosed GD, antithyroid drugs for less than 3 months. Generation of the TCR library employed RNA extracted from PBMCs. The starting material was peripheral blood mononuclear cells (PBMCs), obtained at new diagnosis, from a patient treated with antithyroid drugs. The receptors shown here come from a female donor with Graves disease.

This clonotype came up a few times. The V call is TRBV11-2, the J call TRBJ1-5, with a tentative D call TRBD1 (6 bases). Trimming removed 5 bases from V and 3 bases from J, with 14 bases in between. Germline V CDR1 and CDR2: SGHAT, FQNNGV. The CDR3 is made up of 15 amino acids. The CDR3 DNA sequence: TGTGCCAGCAGCCCGACAGGAGTCTACAATCAGCCCCAGCATTTT. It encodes CASSPTGVYNQPQHF. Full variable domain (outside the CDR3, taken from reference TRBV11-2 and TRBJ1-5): EAGVAQSPRYKIIEKRQSVAFWCNPISGHATLYWYQQILGQGPKLLIQFQNNGVVDDSQLPKDRFSAERLKGVDSTLKIQPAKLEDSAVYLCASSPTGVYNQPQHFGDGTRLSIL.

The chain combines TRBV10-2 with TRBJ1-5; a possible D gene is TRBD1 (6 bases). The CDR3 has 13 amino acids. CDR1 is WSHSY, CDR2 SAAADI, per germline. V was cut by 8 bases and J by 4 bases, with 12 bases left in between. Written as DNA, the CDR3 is TGCGCCAGCGCCGACAGGTCAAATCAGCCCCAGCATTTT. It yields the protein CASADRSNQPQHF.

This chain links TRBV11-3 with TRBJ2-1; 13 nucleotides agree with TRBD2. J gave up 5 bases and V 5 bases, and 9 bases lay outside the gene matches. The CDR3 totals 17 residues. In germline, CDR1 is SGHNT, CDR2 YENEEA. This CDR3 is CASSPWTSGSGNNEQFF. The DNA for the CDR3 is TGTGCCAGCAGCCCTTGGACTAGCGGGAGTGGTAACAATGAGCAGTTCTTC.

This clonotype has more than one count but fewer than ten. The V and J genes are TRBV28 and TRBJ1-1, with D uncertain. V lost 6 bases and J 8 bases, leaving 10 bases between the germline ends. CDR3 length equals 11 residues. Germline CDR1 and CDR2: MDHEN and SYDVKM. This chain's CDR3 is CASSGRPEAFF. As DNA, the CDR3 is TGTGCCAGCAGCGGACGACCGGAAGCTTTCTTT.

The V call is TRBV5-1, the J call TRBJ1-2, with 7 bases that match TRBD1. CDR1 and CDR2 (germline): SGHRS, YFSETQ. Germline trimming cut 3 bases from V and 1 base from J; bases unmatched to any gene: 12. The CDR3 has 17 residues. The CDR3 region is CASSYTGTAKINYGYTF. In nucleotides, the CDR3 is TGCGCCAGCAGCTATACCGGGACAGCCAAAATTAACTATGGCTACACCTTC.

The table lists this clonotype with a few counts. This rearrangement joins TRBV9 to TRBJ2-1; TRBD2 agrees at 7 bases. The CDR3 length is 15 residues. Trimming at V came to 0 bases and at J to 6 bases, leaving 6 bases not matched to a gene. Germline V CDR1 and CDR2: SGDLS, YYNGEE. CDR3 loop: CASSVGAGAGNEQFF. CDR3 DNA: TGTGCCAGCAGCGTAGGGGCGGGAGCTGGCAATGAGCAGTTCTTC. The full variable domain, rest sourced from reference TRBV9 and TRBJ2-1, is DSGVTQTPKHLITATGQRVTLRCSPRSGDLSVYWYQQSLDQGLQFLIQYYNGEERAKGNILERFSAQQFPDLHSELNLSSLELGDSALYFCASSVGAGAGNEQFFGPGTRLTVL.

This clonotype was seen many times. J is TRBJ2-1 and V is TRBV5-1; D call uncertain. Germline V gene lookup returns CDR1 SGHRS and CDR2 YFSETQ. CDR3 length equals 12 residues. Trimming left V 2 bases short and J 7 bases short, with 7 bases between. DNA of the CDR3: TGCGCCAGCAGCTTTCAGAGGAATGAGCAGTTCTTC. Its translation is CASSFQRNEQFF.